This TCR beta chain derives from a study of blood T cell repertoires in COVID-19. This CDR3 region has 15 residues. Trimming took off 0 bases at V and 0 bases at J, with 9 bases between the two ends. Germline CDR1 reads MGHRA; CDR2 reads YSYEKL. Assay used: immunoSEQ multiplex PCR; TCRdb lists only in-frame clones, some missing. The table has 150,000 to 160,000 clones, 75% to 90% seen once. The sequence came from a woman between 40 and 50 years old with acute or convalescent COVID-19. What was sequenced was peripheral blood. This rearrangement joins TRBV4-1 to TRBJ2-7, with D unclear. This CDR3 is CASSQDMSSSYEQYF. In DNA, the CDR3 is TGCGCCAGCAGCCAAGATATGTCCAGCTCCTACGAGCAGTACTTC.